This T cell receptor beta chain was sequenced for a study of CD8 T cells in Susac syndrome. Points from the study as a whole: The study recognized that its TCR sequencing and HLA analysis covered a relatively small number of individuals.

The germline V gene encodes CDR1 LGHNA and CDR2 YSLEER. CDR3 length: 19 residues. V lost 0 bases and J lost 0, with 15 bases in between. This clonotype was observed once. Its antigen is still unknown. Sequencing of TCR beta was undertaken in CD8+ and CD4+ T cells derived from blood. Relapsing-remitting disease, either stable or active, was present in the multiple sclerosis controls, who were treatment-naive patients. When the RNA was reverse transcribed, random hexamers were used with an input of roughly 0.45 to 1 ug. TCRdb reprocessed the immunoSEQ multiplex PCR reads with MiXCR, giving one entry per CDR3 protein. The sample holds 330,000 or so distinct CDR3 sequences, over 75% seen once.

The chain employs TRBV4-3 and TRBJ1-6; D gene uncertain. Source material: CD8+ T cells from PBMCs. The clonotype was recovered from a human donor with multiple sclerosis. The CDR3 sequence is CASSQDAGRGSSYNSPLHF. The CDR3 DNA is TGCGCCAGCAGCCAAGATGCGGGTCGAGGGAGCTCCTATAATTCACCCCTCCACTTT.